Presented here are 15 T cell receptor beta chains from one specimen sequenced in a study of OX40 agonist ivuxolimab in advanced cancers. Clones were sequenced by immunoSEQ multiplex PCR, and TCRdb holds only the in-frame ones, with some missing. Of approximately 77,000 clones listed, about 90% are singletons. The specimen comprised CD4+ or CD8+ T cells sorted from blood, sampled in a trial of the OX40 agonist ivuxolimab. These receptors were taken from an adult with an advanced solid tumor such as melanoma, head and neck, liver or kidney cancer.

The V call is TRBV30, the J call TRBJ1-3, with D perhaps TRBD1 (5 bases). The CDR3 covers 15 residues. The V gene's germline CDR1 is GTSNPN and CDR2 SVGIG (reference sequence). Trimming removed 3 bases at V and 0 bases at J, with 12 bases between. The DNA of the CDR3 is TGTGCCTGGAGGAGGGACCGTAGCTCTGGAAACACCATATATTTT. Protein sequence: CAWRRDRSSGNTIYF.

The chain has TRBV30 and TRBJ1-5; D is ambiguous. The CDR3 has 12 residues. V lost 5 bases and J lost 1, with 6 bases in between. Germline V lookup: CDR1 GTSNPN, CDR2 SVGIG (reference sequence). Written as DNA, the CDR3 is TGTGCCTGGGGGTCAAGCAATCAGCCCCAGCATTTT. It encodes CAWGSSNQPQHF.

V gene TRBV27 combines with J gene TRBJ2-5; 14 bases match TRBD2. This CDR3 is built from 17 residues. V gave up 5 bases and J gave up 4 bases; unmatched junction bases: 9. Looked up from germline, CDR1 is MNHEY and CDR2 is SMNVEV (reference sequence). As DNA, the CDR3 is TGTGCCAGCAGTACCCCCTCCGGGACTAGCGGGAGAGAGACCCAGTACTTC. This sequence encodes CASSTPSGTSGRETQYF.

CDR3 region: CASSLVVHPNTGELFF. In nucleotides, the CDR3 is TGTGCCAGCAGCTTAGTAGTACATCCGAACACCGGGGAGCTGTTTTTT. V is TRBV7-2 and J is TRBJ2-2, with D uncertain. The V gene's germline CDR1 is SGHTA and CDR2 FQGNSA. The CDR3 contains 16 residues. V was cut by 1 base and J by 0 bases, with 9 bases left in between. Full variable domain (rest looked up from reference TRBV7-2 and TRBJ2-2): GAGVSQSPSNKVTEKGKDVELRCDPISGHTALYWYRQSLGQGLEFLIYFQGNSAPDKSGLPSDRFSAERTGGSVSTLTIQRTQQEDSAVYLCASSLVVHPNTGELFFGEGSRLTVL.

The V call is TRBV10-2, the J call TRBJ1-2, with D possibly TRBD1 on 6 matching bases. V was cut by 10 bases and J by 2 bases, with 14 bases left in between. Germline V gene sequence: CDR1 WSHSY, CDR2 SAAADI. The CDR3 sequence is 13 residues long. CDR3 coding DNA: TGCGCCATCCAAAACAGGGAAAACTATGGCTACACCTTC. It translates to CAIQNRENYGYTF.

The rearrangement links TRBV7-2 to TRBJ2-7; D ambiguous. The CDR3 consists of 14 residues. Trimming pared 1 base from V and 4 bases from J, leaving 11 bases between. Germline V gene lookup returns CDR1 SGHTA and CDR2 FQGNSA. For the CDR3, the DNA is TGTGCCAGCAGCTTAGTTTATTCGGGTTACGAGCAGTACTTC. It translates to CASSLVYSGYEQYF.

The rearrangement links TRBV2 to TRBJ1-5; D not resolved. V was shortened by 2 bases and J by 7 bases, with 12 bases between the two germline ends. Germline assignment: CDR1 SNHLY and CDR2 FYNNEI. The CDR3 runs to 14 residues. Here the CDR3 reads CASSERQVRQPQHF. The CDR3 DNA sequence: TGTGCCAGCAGTGAACGGCAGGTGCGGCAGCCCCAGCATTTT.

The chain combines TRBV6-5 with TRBJ2-2; 10 bases fit TRBD1. J was trimmed by 3 bases and V by 6 bases; bases with no gene match: 4. Germline V CDR1 and CDR2: MNHEY, SVGAGI. This CDR3 has 15 residues. Here the CDR3 reads CASSRQGADTGELFF. The CDR3, as DNA: TGTGCCAGCAGCAGACAGGGGGCGGACACCGGGGAGCTGTTTTTT.

The chain employs TRBV27 and TRBJ2-7; TRBD1 aligns across 9 bases. The germline V gene encodes CDR1 MNHEY and CDR2 SMNVEV (reference sequence). J gave up 4 bases and V 4 bases, and 11 bases lay outside the gene matches. There are 16 residues in the CDR3. The CDR3 protein is CASSYSGQGETYEQYF. The CDR3, as DNA: TGTGCCAGCAGTTACTCGGGACAGGGAGAAACGTACGAGCAGTACTTC.

This chain links TRBV11-2 with TRBJ1-2; D ambiguous. Germline V lookup: CDR1 SGHAT, CDR2 FQNNGV. V was clipped by 0 bases and J by 4 bases, with 9 bases between them. The CDR3 runs to 14 residues. CDR3 sequence (DNA): TGTGCCAGCAGCTTAGATCGGGCGGTCTATGGCTACACCTTC. Translated: CASSLDRAVYGYTF. The entire variable domain, with the rest obtained from reference TRBV11-2 and TRBJ1-2, is as follows: EAGVAQSPRYKIIEKRQSVAFWCNPISGHATLYWYQQILGQGPKLLIQFQNNGVVDDSQLPKDRFSAERLKGVDSTLKIQPAKLEDSAVYLCASSLDRAVYGYTFGSGTRLTVV.

The rearrangement joins TRBV9 to TRBJ2-2; 12 nucleotides match TRBD2. Germline V gives CDR1 SGDLS, CDR2 YYNGEE. V trimming: 0 bases; J trimming: 3 bases; junction bases outside the gene matches: 6. The CDR3 runs 18 residues. The CDR3 protein is CASSVVSLAGGDTGELFF. DNA for the CDR3: TGTGCCAGCAGCGTAGTAAGCCTAGCGGGAGGGGACACCGGGGAGCTGTTTTTT.

The rearrangement joins TRBV30 to TRBJ2-3; no definite D call. The CDR3 has 12 residues. The V end was cut by 4 bases, the J end by 2 bases, with 7 bases between. The germline V gene encodes CDR1 GTSNPN and CDR2 SVGIG (reference sequence). The CDR3 coding sequence is TGTGCCTGGACAGTCCACACAGATACGCAGTATTTT. Translating it yields CAWTVHTDTQYF.

V and J are TRBV7-9 and TRBJ1-2; TRBD1 matches 9 bases. Germline values: CDR1 SEHNR, CDR2 FQNEAQ (reference sequence). CDR3 length: 14 residues. Germline trimming cut 5 bases from V and 5 bases from J; bases unmatched to any gene: 6. The CDR3 sequence: CASSAGTGTYGYTF. The CDR3 DNA follows: TGTGCCAGCAGCGCCGGGACAGGGACATATGGCTACACCTTC.

J is TRBJ2-2 and V is TRBV14; D is uncertain. The CDR3 extends over 14 amino acids. Germline CDR1 and CDR2: SGHDN and FVKESK. V lost 0 bases and J lost 5, with 7 bases in between. In DNA form, the CDR3 reads TGTGCCAGCAGCCAAGATTTGGAAACCGGGGAGCTGTTTTTT. Translation: CASSQDLETGELFF.

Here the CDR3 DNA reads TGCGCCAGCAGCCAAGCCCGTTTGGTATCCGAGCAGTACTTC. Protein: CASSQARLVSEQYF. The rearrangement links TRBV4-3 to TRBJ2-7; D not certain. V lost 1 base to trimming and J lost 6 bases, with 13 bases between them. CDR3 length: 14 amino acids. The germline gives CDR1 LGHNA, CDR2 YSLEER.